Sequencing of this T cell receptor beta chain was carried out in a study of blood T cell repertoires in COVID-19. The overall study: There were acute and convalescent COVID-19 samples, and they came from the United States, Italy and Spain. PBMCs, B-cell-depleted T cells, or T cells provided the cDNA or gDNA that made up the material.

Per the original data handling: Amplification of reference gene primers was used by the study to estimate nucleated cell counts. Profiled with immunoSEQ multiplex PCR; TCRdb holds only in-frame clones, not every one. The V and J calls and clone size are taken from that table; D and trimming were inferred from the DNA. The sample carries roughly 130,000 clones, about four fifths recorded once. The CDR3 runs to 16 residues. J gave up 5 bases and V 3 bases, and 13 bases lay outside the gene matches. The germline gives CDR1 DFQATT, CDR2 SNEGSKA (reference sequence). The chain uses TRBV20-1 and TRBJ2-5, with TRBD2 matching 9 bases. The sequencing input was peripheral blood. This receptor was taken from a woman in her twenties or thirties who had recovered from COVID-19. CDR3 loop: CSASPRTSEEQETQYF. The CDR3 DNA is TGCAGTGCTAGTCCCCGGACTAGCGAGGAACAGGAGACCCAGTACTTC.